This T cell receptor (beta chain) was retrieved from a study of blood T cells in healthy people across ages. Points from the study as a whole: When one million T cells were used, diversity estimates were thought to be underestimates.

This clonotype was picked up many times. The antigen is not known. A second PCR of roughly 7 to 11 cycles used a sample-barcoded 5' primer and a J-beta primer mix. Every sample gave at least 2.5 million paired-end reads containing CDR3. TCRdb called the 5' RACE reads again in MiXCR, with one record for every CDR3 protein. The table shows about 640,000 distinct CDR3 sequences, with roughly 31% occurring only once. V dropped 6 bases and J dropped 9 bases, with 22 bases sitting between them. Per germline, CDR1 MDHEN and CDR2 SYDVKM. The CDR3 has 15 amino acids. Sequenced: blood. The chain carries TRBV28 and TRBJ2-3, with D perhaps TRBD1 (6 bases). The TCR sequence derives from a woman aged 80 or older in good health. CDR3 in DNA: TGTGCCAGCAGGACCTCGACGACAGGCAGGGGAACGCAGTATTTT. The encoded protein is CASRTSTTGRGTQYF.